This T cell receptor beta chain was documented in a study of vaccination effects on CD4 cells after COVID-19. As for this clone: Its antigen is not known.

V lost 3 bases and J 5 bases, leaving 10 bases between the germline ends. The germline V gene encodes CDR1 LNHDA and CDR2 SQIVND (reference sequence). The CDR3 has 13 amino acids. Peptide-pool stimulation followed by sequencing identified expanded antigen-specific CD4+ clonotypes in the ViraFEST assay. Subsequent to a culture period of more than 9 days, CD4+ T cells were isolated. Among the vaccine recipients, none had a prior SARS-CoV-2 infection, and nucleocapsid antibodies were negative. Produced via immunoSEQ multiplex PCR; TCRdb's table is partial and in-frame only. The sample lists 55,000 to 80,000 clones, over 65% occurring once.

Sequenced here: CD4+ T cells from PBMCs cultured with HCoV-OC43 spike peptides, sampled before COVID-19 vaccination. Subset here: HCoV-OC43 spike overlapping peptide pool stimulation. V gene TRBV19 combines with J gene TRBJ1-1; TRBD1 might be the D (5 bases). The receptor was derived from a human donor who received a COVID-19 vaccine. The CDR3 sequence is CASSIRGSTEAFF. CDR3 DNA: TGTGCCAGTAGTATTAGGGGCAGTACTGAAGCTTTCTTT.